Here is one T cell receptor beta chain with its context. Antigen unknown. TCRdb's copy holds only in-frame clones and misses some; the assay was immunoSEQ multiplex PCR. The sample yields around 150,000 clones, about 91% seen once. The ends lost 6 bases at V and 1 base at J; junction bases unmatched: 2. This CDR3 contains 13 residues. The sample comes from a study of T cell responses to AZD1222 COVID-19 vaccine. Study-wide points: Repertoire sampling happened only post peak T cell response.

The sequencing here drew on peripheral blood, taken on day 0 of AZD1222 vaccination. This chain joins TRBV12-3 or TRBV12-4 and TRBJ1-1; 7 bases line up with TRBD1. The source is an adult in good health. The CDR3 protein is CASSRGTNTEAFF. CDR3 sequence (DNA): TGTGCCAGCAGCAGGGGGACGAACACTGAAGCTTTCTTT.